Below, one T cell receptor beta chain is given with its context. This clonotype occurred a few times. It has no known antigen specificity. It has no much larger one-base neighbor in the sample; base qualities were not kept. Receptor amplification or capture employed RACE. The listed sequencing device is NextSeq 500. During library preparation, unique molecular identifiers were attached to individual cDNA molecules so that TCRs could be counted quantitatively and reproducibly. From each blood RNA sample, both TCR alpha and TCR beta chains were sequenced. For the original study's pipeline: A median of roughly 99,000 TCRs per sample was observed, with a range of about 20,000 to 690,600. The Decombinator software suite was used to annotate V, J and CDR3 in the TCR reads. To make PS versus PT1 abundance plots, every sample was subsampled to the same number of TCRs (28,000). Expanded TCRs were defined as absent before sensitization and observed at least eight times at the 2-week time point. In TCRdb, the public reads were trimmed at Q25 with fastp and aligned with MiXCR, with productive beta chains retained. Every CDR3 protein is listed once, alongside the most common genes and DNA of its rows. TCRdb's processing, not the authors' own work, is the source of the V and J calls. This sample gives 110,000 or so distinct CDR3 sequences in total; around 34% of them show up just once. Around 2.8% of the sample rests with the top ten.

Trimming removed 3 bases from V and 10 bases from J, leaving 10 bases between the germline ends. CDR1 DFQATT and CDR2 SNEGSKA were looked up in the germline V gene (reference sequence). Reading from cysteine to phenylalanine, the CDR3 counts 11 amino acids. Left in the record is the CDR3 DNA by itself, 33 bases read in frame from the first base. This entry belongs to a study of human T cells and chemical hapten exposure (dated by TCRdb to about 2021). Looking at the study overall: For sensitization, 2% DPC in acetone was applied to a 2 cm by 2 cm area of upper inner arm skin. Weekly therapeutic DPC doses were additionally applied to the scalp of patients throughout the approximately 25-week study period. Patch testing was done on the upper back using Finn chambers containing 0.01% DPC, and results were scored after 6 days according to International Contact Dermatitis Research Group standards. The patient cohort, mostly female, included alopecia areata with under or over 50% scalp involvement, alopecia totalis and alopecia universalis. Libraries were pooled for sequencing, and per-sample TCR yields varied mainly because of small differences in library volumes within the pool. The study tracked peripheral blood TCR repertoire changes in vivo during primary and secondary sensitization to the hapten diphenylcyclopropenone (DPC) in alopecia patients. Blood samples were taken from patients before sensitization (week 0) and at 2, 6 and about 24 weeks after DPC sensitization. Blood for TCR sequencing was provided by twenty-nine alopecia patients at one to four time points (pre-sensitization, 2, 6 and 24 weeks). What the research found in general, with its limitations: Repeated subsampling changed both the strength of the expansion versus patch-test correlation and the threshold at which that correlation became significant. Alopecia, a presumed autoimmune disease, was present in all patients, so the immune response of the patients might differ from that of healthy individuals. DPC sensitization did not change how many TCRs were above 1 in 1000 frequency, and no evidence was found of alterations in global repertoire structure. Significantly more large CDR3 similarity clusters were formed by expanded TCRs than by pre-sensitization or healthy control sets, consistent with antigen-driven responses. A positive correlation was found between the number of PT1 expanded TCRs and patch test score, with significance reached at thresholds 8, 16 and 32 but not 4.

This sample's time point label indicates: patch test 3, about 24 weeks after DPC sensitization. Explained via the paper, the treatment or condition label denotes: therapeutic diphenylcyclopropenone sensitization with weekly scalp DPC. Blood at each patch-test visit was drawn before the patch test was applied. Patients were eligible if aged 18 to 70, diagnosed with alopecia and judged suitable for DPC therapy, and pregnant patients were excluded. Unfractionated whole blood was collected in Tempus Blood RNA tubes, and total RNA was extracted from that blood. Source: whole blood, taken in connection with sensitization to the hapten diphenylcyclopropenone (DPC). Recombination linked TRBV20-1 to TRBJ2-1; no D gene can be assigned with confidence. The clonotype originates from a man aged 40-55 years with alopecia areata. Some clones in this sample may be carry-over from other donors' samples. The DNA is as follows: TGCAGTGCTAGGGTACAGAAGGAGCAGTTCTTC. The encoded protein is CSARVQKEQFF.